The T cell receptor beta chain described here comes from a study of cytomegalovirus exposure and HLA in healthy donors. Study-wide points: Reports credit the classifier with highly specific, highly sensitive diagnosis of cytomegalovirus status.

The V end was cut by 7 bases, the J end by 1 base, with 11 bases between. Germline lookup yields CDR1 SGHRS and CDR2 YFSETQ. This CDR3 region has 13 residues. This clone was observed once. What it binds is not known. Researchers ran the PCR with 60 Vbeta and 13 Jbeta primers. Repertoires were generated with immunoSEQ multiplex PCR, while TCRdb's copy carries only in-frame clones and drops some. The profile shows more than 50,000 clones, roughly 75% of them singletons. The chain has TRBV5-1 and TRBJ1-1; D uncertain. The sequenced sample consisted of PBMCs. This sequence originates from a woman in her forties in good health and CMV-seropositive. CDR3 coding DNA: TGCGCCAGCGGTGAGGCGGCGAACACTGAAGCTTTCTTT. It translates to CASGEAANTEAFF.